These 26 T cell receptor beta chains share one sample of origin, sequenced in a study of blood T cell repertoires in COVID-19 (dated by TCRdb to 2019 to 2021). Library prep was done by the immunoSEQ multiplex PCR assay. This is the immuneACCESS table as TCRdb keeps it, with only in-frame sequences that have V and J called. A part of the clones is gone; compared with another copy, unresolved V genes explain less than half, and the rest is unexplained. Across this sample there are over 45,000 clones, with 85% seen only once. Together, the top ten hold approximately 11% of the sample. Input material: peripheral blood. All receptors derive from a human donor in a cohort sampled during active COVID-19.

By sample fraction, this clone is medium-sized. The gene calls are TRBV6-4 and TRBJ2-7; the match to TRBD2 covers 14 bases. This CDR3 region has 14 residues. Germline V CDR1 and CDR2: MRHNA, SNTAGT. J gave up 6 bases and V 2 bases, and 0 bases lay outside the gene matches. The CDR3 loop reads CASSDGTSGSEQYF. CDR3 sequence (DNA): TGTGCCAGCAGTGACGGGACTAGCGGGAGCGAGCAGTACTTC.

CDR3 amino acids: CASSLVADPYEQYF. CDR3 bases: TGTGCCAGCAGCTTAGTCGCGGATCCCTACGAGCAGTACTTC. The chain couples TRBV7-9 to TRBJ2-7, with D hard to call. Germline CDR1 is SEHNR and CDR2 is FQNEAQ (reference sequence). V lost 1 base, J lost 2 bases, and 9 bases lay in between. The length of the CDR3 is 14 residues. Looking up the rest from reference TRBV7-9 and TRBJ2-7 gives the full variable domain: DTGVSQNPRHKITKRGQNVTFRCDPISEHNRLYWYRQTLGQGPEFLTYFQNEAQLEKSRLLSDRFSAERPKGSFSTLEIQRTEQGDSAMYLCASSLVADPYEQYFGPGTRLTVT.

The chain recombines TRBV28 with TRBJ1-2; no firm D call. The germline CDR1 and CDR2 sequences are MDHEN and SYDVKM. The length of the CDR3 is 13 residues. V lost 3 bases to trimming and J lost 6 bases, with 11 bases between them. CDR3 loop: CASSFPERNGYTF. The CDR3 region has the DNA TGTGCCAGCAGTTTCCCGGAGCGTAATGGCTACACCTTC.

The chain links TRBV6-2 or TRBV6-3 to TRBJ2-1; 9 bases match TRBD2. CDR1 MNHEY and CDR2 SVGEGT come from the germline V gene. The CDR3 spans 15 residues. The J segment lost 7 bases and the V segment lost 6 bases, leaving 10 bases of the junction unmatched. The CDR3 DNA reads TGTGCCAGCAGCTTCTCTAGCGGGAACGCGAATGAGCAGTTCTTC. Amino acids: CASSFSSGNANEQFF.

V usage is TRBV25-1 and J usage is TRBJ1-2; 10 bases fit TRBD1. V trimming: 3 bases; J trimming: 4 bases; junction bases outside the gene matches: 8. Germline V gives CDR1 MGHDK, CDR2 SYGVNS. The CDR3 length is 16 residues. The CDR3 reads CASSDSTTGGVYGYTF. For the CDR3, the DNA is TGTGCCAGCAGTGACTCCACGACAGGGGGCGTCTATGGCTACACCTTC.

V is TRBV25-1 and J is TRBJ2-1; 11 bases are a match to TRBD1. Germline V gives CDR1 MGHDK, CDR2 SYGVNS. The CDR3 spans 15 residues. The V segment lost 6 bases and the J segment 7 bases; nucleotides outside the gene matches: 8. The CDR3, as DNA: TGTGCCAGCAGATCCACCGGGACAGGGGGAAATGAGCAGTTCTTC. Its translation is CASRSTGTGGNEQFF.

V is TRBV6-1 and J is TRBJ1-5; D unclear. Looked up from germline, CDR1 is MNHNS and CDR2 is SASEGT. This CDR3 contains 15 residues. V was trimmed by 1 base and J by 0 bases, leaving 7 bases between them. The CDR3 nucleotides are TGTGCCAGCAGTGAAGGGCATTATAGCAATCAGCCCCAGCATTTT. This sequence encodes CASSEGHYSNQPQHF.

The chain links TRBV28 to TRBJ2-5; 8 bases are a match to TRBD2. The germline gives CDR1 MDHEN, CDR2 SYDVKM. J gave up 4 bases and V 6 bases, and 4 bases lay outside the gene matches. The CDR3 consists of 13 residues. For the CDR3, the DNA is TGTGCCAGCAGCCTCGGGGGGGGAGAGACCCAGTACTTC. Translated: CASSLGGGETQYF.

The chain couples TRBV7-2 to TRBJ2-5; TRBD1 is a possible D gene (7 bases). This CDR3 has 16 residues. Germline V gene sequence: CDR1 SGHTA, CDR2 FQGNSA. Trimming removed 4 bases from V and 5 bases from J, with 20 bases in between. The CDR3: CASSSGGSTGRETQYF. DNA for the CDR3: TGTGCCAGCAGCTCCGGGGGTTCGACAGGGCGGGAGACCCAGTACTTC.

The chain is built from TRBV7-3 and TRBJ2-3; possibly TRBD2 for D (5 bases). The CDR3 consists of 15 residues. V shed 5 bases and J shed 0 bases, with 12 bases lying between them. The V gene's germline CDR1 is SGHTA and CDR2 FQGTGA. CDR3 nucleotides: TGTGCCAGCAGCAAAAGCGGCGATAGCACAGATACGCAGTATTTT. It yields the protein CASSKSGDSTDTQYF.

V and J are TRBV7-9 and TRBJ1-5; maybe TRBD1 (5 bases). The germline CDR1 and CDR2 sequences are SEHNR and FQNEAQ (reference sequence). V lost 1 base to trimming and J lost 7 bases, with 20 bases between them. This CDR3 is built from 17 residues. The CDR3 is CASSLVGARQSGQPQHF. The CDR3 nucleotides read TGTGCCAGCAGCTTAGTTGGGGCCAGGCAGTCCGGCCAGCCCCAGCATTTT.

CDR3 sequence: CASSPQLAGGTDTQYF. Written as DNA, the CDR3 is TGTGCCAGCAGCCCCCAGTTGGCGGGAGGTACAGATACGCAGTATTTT. The chain carries TRBV9 and TRBJ2-3, with 8 bases aligning to TRBD2. J lost 3 bases, V lost 4 bases, and 10 bases had no gene match. From germline, CDR1 is SGDLS and CDR2 YYNGEE. This CDR3 is built from 16 residues.

The rearrangement links TRBV7-2 to TRBJ2-1, with D possibly TRBD1 on 6 matching bases. The CDR3 sequence is 14 residues long. Germline CDR1 SGHTA, CDR2 FQGNSA. V was shortened by 10 bases and J by 9 bases, with 22 bases between the two germline ends. The CDR3 spells CATASDLFRGEQFF. The DNA for the CDR3 is TGTGCCACAGCAAGCGACCTCTTCAGGGGTGAGCAGTTCTTC.

The V gene is TRBV28, the J gene TRBJ1-6; 8 bases map to TRBD1. V gave up 3 bases and J gave up 7 bases; unmatched junction bases: 5. CDR3 length equals 15 residues. Germline V gene sequence: CDR1 MDHEN, CDR2 SYDVKM. This CDR3 reads CASSLARGLNSPLHF. Written as DNA, the CDR3 is TGTGCCAGCAGTTTGGCCAGGGGGCTAAATTCACCCCTCCACTTT.

The chain carries TRBV18 and TRBJ2-1; 7 bases match TRBD1. Germline CDR1 and CDR2: KGHSH and LQKENI. CDR3 length: 17 amino acids. After removal of 3 bases from V and 5 bases from J, the junction contained 13 bases not matched to a gene. The CDR3 nucleotides are TGTGCCAGCTCACCCTTCCTGACAGGGCTGGGGCACAATGAGCAGTTCTTC. Its translation is CASSPFLTGLGHNEQFF. Combining the CDR3 with reference TRBV18 and TRBJ2-1 gives the whole variable domain NAGVMQNPRHLVRRRGQEARLRCSPMKGHSHVYWYRQLPEEGLKFMVYLQKENIIDESGMPKERFSAEFPKEGPSILRIQQVVRGDSAAYFCASSPFLTGLGHNEQFFGPGTRLTVL.

J is TRBJ2-7 and V is TRBV3-1 (or the pseudogene TRBV3-2); D remains unclear. Germline V CDR1 and CDR2: LGHDT, YNNKEL (reference sequence). CDR3 length: 14 residues. V lost 0 bases and J 6 bases, leaving 12 bases between the germline ends. The DNA of the CDR3 is TGTGCCAGCAGCCAAGATTGGGTAACGGGCGAGCAGTACTTC. Protein product: CASSQDWVTGEQYF.

The chain uses TRBV7-9 and TRBJ2-3, with D possibly being TRBD1 (6 bases). The germline CDR1 and CDR2 sequences are SEHNR and FQNEAQ (reference sequence). This CDR3 contains 16 residues. Trimming pared 6 bases from V and 2 bases from J, leaving 18 bases between. The CDR3 sequence: CASSQPVGASTDTQYF. CDR3 nucleotide sequence: TGTGCCAGCAGTCAGCCCGTGGGGGCGTCCACAGATACGCAGTATTTT.

The chain links TRBV11-2 to TRBJ2-1, with 7 bases fitting TRBD1. V lost 3 bases to trimming and J lost 0 bases; unmatched junction nucleotides: 2. Germline V gene data show CDR1 as SGHAT and CDR2 as FQNNGV. This CDR3 has 15 amino acids. The CDR3 loop is CASSFTGVSYNEQFF. The CDR3 region has the DNA TGTGCCAGCAGCTTTACAGGGGTCTCCTACAATGAGCAGTTCTTC.

The rearrangement uses TRBV4-2 and TRBJ2-3; 7 bases are shared with TRBD1. The CDR3 runs to 16 residues. Germline V gene lookup returns CDR1 LGHNA and CDR2 YNFKEQ. J lost 4 bases, V lost 4 bases, and 11 bases had no gene match. CDR3 in amino acids: CASSRNYGQGADTQYF. In nucleotides, the CDR3 is TGTGCCAGCAGCCGGAATTATGGTCAGGGGGCAGATACGCAGTATTTT.

The chain links TRBV6-5 to TRBJ1-1; D possibly corresponds to TRBD1 (6 bases). Germline CDR1 and CDR2: MNHEY and SVGAGI. The germline V and J ends were trimmed by 6 bases and 4 bases, with 18 bases remaining between them. The CDR3 is 15 amino acids. The CDR3 protein is CASRLRTTGTTEAFF. CDR3 nucleotides: TGTGCCAGCAGACTACGGACAACAGGGACCACTGAAGCTTTCTTT.

V gene TRBV19 combines with J gene TRBJ2-2, with D tentatively TRBD2 (6 bases). The V and J ends lost 7 bases and 6 bases respectively, with 15 bases between them. This CDR3 region has 14 residues. Germline lookup yields CDR1 LNHDA and CDR2 SQIVND (reference sequence). The CDR3 here is CASNLRGSPGELFF. Written as DNA, the CDR3 is TGTGCCAGTAACCTTCGGGGGTCCCCCGGGGAGCTGTTTTTT.

The chain combines TRBV5-4 with TRBJ2-7, with 8 bases lining up with TRBD2. The CDR3 length is 14 residues. CDR1 SGHNT and CDR2 YYREEE come from the germline V gene (reference sequence). Trimming at V came to 4 bases and at J to 2 bases, leaving 5 bases not matched to a gene. The CDR3, as DNA: TGTGCCAGCAGCCGCCGGGAGGGCACCTACGAGCAGTACTTC. This translates into CASSRREGTYEQYF. Based on the CDR3 plus reference TRBV5-4 and TRBJ2-7, the full variable domain is ETGVTQSPTHLIKTRGQQVTLRCSSQSGHNTVSWYQQALGQGPQFIFQYYREEENGRGNFPPRFSGLQFPNYSSELNVNALELDDSALYLCASSRREGTYEQYFGPGTRLTVT.

The CDR3 is CASSQDRLNEQFF. Here the CDR3 DNA reads TGCGCCAGCAGCCAAGATAGACTAAATGAGCAGTTCTTC. The rearrangement links TRBV4-3 to TRBJ2-1; maybe TRBD2 (5 bases). The V and J ends lost 0 bases and 7 bases respectively, with 7 bases between them. The CDR3 sequence is 13 residues long. The germline V gene encodes CDR1 LGHNA and CDR2 YSLEER.

V is TRBV5-1 and J is TRBJ2-7; 9 bases are a match to TRBD1. This CDR3 region has 15 residues. Germline V gives CDR1 SGHRS, CDR2 YFSETQ. J gave up 3 bases and V 5 bases, and 9 bases lay outside the gene matches. The CDR3 loop reads CASSMLQGAGYEQYF. CDR3 DNA: TGCGCCAGCAGTATGCTACAGGGGGCGGGCTACGAGCAGTACTTC.

This sequence joins TRBV10-3 and TRBJ1-1; D may be TRBD1 (5 bases). V was shortened by 4 bases and J by 6 bases, with 9 bases between the two germline ends. From germline, CDR1 is ENHRY and CDR2 SYGVKD. CDR3 length: 12 amino acids. The CDR3 region is CAISGTGSEAFF. The CDR3 bases are TGTGCCATCAGTGGAACAGGTTCTGAAGCTTTCTTT.

This clone has just a few counts. This chain connects TRBV4-1 to TRBJ2-2; D is unclear. Trimming took off 0 bases at V and 1 base at J, with 21 bases between the two ends. CDR3 length: 20 residues. Per the germline V gene, CDR1 is MGHRA and CDR2 is YSYEKL. In DNA, the CDR3 is TGCGCCAGCAGCCAAGAGATTTTTCATTTAAGACGGAGGAACACCGGGGAGCTGTTTTTT. Amino acids: CASSQEIFHLRRRNTGELFF.